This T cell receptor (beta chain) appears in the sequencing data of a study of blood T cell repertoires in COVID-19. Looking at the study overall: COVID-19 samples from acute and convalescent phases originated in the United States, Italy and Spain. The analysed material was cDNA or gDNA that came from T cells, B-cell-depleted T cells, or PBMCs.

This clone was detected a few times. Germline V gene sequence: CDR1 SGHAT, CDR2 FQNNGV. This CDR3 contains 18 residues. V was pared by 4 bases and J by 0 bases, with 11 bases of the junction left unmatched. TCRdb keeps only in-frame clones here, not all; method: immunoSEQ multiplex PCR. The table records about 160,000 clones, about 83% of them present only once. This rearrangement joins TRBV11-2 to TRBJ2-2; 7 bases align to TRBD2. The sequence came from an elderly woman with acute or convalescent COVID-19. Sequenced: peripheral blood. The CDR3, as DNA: TGTGCCAGCAGCTCTAGACGGCGGGAGCACACGAACACCGGGGAGCTGTTTTTT. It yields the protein CASSSRRREHTNTGELFF. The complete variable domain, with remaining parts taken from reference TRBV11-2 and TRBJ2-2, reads EAGVAQSPRYKIIEKRQSVAFWCNPISGHATLYWYQQILGQGPKLLIQFQNNGVVDDSQLPKDRFSAERLKGVDSTLKIQPAKLEDSAVYLCASSSRRREHTNTGELFFGEGSRLTVL.